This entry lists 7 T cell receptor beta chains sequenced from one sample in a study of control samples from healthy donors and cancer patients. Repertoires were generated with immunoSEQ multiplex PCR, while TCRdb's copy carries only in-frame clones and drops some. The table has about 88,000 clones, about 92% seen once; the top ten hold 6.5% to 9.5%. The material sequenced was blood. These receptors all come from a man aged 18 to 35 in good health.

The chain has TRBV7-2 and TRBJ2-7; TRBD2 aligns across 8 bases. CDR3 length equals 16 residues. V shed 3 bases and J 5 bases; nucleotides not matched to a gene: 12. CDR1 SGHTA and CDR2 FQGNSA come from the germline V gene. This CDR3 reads CASSFRPPGLVDEQYF. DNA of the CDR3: TGTGCCAGCAGCTTTCGCCCCCCGGGACTAGTTGACGAGCAGTACTTC.

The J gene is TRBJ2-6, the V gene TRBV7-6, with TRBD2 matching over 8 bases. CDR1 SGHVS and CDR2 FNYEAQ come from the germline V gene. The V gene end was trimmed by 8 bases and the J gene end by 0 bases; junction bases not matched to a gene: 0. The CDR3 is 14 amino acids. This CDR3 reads CASAGGSGANVLTF. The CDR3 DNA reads TGTGCCAGCGCGGGGGGCTCTGGGGCCAACGTCCTGACTTTC. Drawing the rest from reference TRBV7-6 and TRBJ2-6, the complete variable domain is GAGVSQSPRYKVTKRGQDVALRCDPISGHVSLYWYRQALGQGPEFLTYFNYEAQQDKSGLPNDRFSAERPEGSISTLTIQRTEQRDSAMYRCASAGGSGANVLTFGAGSRLTVL.

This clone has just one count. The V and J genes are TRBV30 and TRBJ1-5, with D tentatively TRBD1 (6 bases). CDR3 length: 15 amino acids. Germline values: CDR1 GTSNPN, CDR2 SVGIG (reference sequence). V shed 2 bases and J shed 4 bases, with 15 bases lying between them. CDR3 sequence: CAWSLDGQLNQPQHF. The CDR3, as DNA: TGTGCCTGGAGTCTCGACGGACAGTTGAATCAGCCCCAGCATTTT.

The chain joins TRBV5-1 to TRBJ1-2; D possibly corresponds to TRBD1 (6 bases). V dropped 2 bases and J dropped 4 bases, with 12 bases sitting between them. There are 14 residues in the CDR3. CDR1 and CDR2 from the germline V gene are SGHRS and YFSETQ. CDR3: CASSFSDRLYGYTF. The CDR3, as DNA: TGCGCCAGCAGCTTCAGCGACAGGCTCTATGGCTACACCTTC. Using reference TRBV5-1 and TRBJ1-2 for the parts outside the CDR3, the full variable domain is KAGVTQTPRYLIKTRGQQVTLSCSPISGHRSVSWYQQTPGQGLQFLFEYFSETQRNKGNFPGRFSGRQFSNSRSEMNVSTLELGDSALYLCASSFSDRLYGYTFGSGTRLTVV.

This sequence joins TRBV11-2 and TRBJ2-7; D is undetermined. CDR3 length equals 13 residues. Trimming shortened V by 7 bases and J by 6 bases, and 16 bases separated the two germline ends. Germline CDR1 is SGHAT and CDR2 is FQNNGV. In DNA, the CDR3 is TGTGCCAGCACCACGGGTGAAGGCGGCGAGCAGTACTTC. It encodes CASTTGEGGEQYF. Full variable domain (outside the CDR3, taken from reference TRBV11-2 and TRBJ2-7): EAGVAQSPRYKIIEKRQSVAFWCNPISGHATLYWYQQILGQGPKLLIQFQNNGVVDDSQLPKDRFSAERLKGVDSTLKIQPAKLEDSAVYLCASTTGEGGEQYFGPGTRLTVT.

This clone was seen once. Here the CDR3 reads CASSQEGPWEETQYF. The DNA for the CDR3 is TGTGCCAGCAGCCAAGAGGGACCTTGGGAGGAGACCCAGTACTTC. The chain employs TRBV2 and TRBJ2-5; possibly TRBD1 or TRBD2 for D (5 bases each). The CDR3 length is 15 residues. CDR1 is SNHLY, CDR2 FYNNEI, per germline. Trimming pared 6 bases from V and 5 bases from J, leaving 19 bases between.

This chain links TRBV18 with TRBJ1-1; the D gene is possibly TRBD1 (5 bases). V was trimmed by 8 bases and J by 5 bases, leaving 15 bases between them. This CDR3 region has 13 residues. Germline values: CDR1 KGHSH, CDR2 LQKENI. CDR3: CASNEGRGTEAFF. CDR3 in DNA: TGTGCCAGCAATGAAGGTCGGGGGACTGAAGCTTTCTTT.